The text below deals with one T cell receptor beta chain. Among participants with HIV, every one received treatment in the United States. This sample was taken from a study of long-term antiretroviral therapy in people with HIV. On the study more broadly: It was about a decade after the earliest samples that the 2015 immediate-ART recommendation appeared.

This CDR3 is built from 13 residues. Looked up from germline, CDR1 is LNHNV and CDR2 is YYDKDF (reference sequence). The germline V and J ends were trimmed by 0 bases and 5 bases, with 4 bases remaining between them. This was the immunoSEQ v3.0 assay at survey level. TCRdb's copy holds only in-frame clones and misses some; the assay was immunoSEQ multiplex PCR. The sample shows some 19,000 clones, around 86% of them seen only once. This TCR came from a man aged 35 to 55 with HIV. This rearrangement joins TRBV15 to TRBJ2-2; no clear D gene. This sample comprised unsorted PBMCs, obtained 0.5 years after starting antiretroviral therapy. The CDR3 bases are TGTGCCACCAGCAGAGATGAAACCGGGGAGCTGTTTTTT. This codes for CATSRDETGELFF.